The rows below give T cell receptor beta chains drawn from one sample of a study of blood T cell repertoires in COVID-19. Repertoires were generated with immunoSEQ multiplex PCR, while TCRdb's copy carries only in-frame clones and drops some. This sample has 55,000 to 75,000 clones, with more than 65% found just once. The material sequenced was peripheral blood. The receptors were sampled from a man older than 75 with COVID-19, enrolled during active disease. The CDR3 runs from the conserved cysteine through the conserved F or W. The order of the fields is V gene, clone size, J gene, D gene, CDR3 DNA, CDR3 protein. A D gene is named only where the DNA matches it firmly. Clone size is shown for a subset of rows, as once, few, many or a class of expanded clone.

v_call: TRBV7-2
clone_size: -
j_call: TRBJ1-5
d_call: -
cdr3_nt: TGTGCCAGCAGCCTGCGGCAGGGACTTCAGCCCCAGCATTTT
cdr3_aa: CASSLRQGLQPQHF

v_call: TRBV7-3
clone_size: -
j_call: TRBJ1-1
d_call: -
cdr3_nt: TGTGCCAGCAGTTCCTCGGGAGGCACTGAAGCTTTCTTT
cdr3_aa: CASSSSGGTEAFF

v_call: TRBV12-5
clone_size: -
j_call: TRBJ2-1
d_call: -
cdr3_nt: TGTGCTAGTGGTTTGGTACGGGACTCCTACAATGAGCAGTTCTTC
cdr3_aa: CASGLVRDSYNEQFF

v_call: TRBV19
clone_size: -
j_call: TRBJ1-5
d_call: TRBD1
cdr3_nt: TGTGCCAGTAGTGGGACAGGGATCAATCAGCCCCAGCATTTT
cdr3_aa: CASSGTGINQPQHF

v_call: TRBV6-5
clone_size: -
j_call: TRBJ1-6
d_call: TRBD1
cdr3_nt: TGTGCCAGCAGCGACAGGGTCACCTATAATTCACCCCTCCACTTT
cdr3_aa: CASSDRVTYNSPLHF

v_call: TRBV25-1
clone_size: -
j_call: TRBJ2-5
d_call: -
cdr3_nt: TGTGCCAGCAGTGAATCGGCCCGGGTAGCGACCCAGTACTTC
cdr3_aa: CASSESARVATQYF

v_call: TRBV14
clone_size: -
j_call: TRBJ1-1
d_call: -
cdr3_nt: TGTGCCAGCAGCCAAGATGGGACATCAAACCGGGGCACTGAAGCTTTCTTT
cdr3_aa: CASSQDGTSNRGTEAFF

v_call: TRBV29-1
clone_size: -
j_call: TRBJ1-3
d_call: -
cdr3_nt: TGCAGCGTTCTTGGGGGGGCGAACTCTGGAAACACCATATATTTT
cdr3_aa: CSVLGGANSGNTIYF

v_call: TRBV5-5
clone_size: -
j_call: TRBJ1-2
d_call: -
cdr3_nt: TGTGCCAGCAGCCTGGACAGCACTAACTATGGCTACACCTTC
cdr3_aa: CASSLDSTNYGYTF

v_call: TRBV10-3
clone_size: -
j_call: TRBJ1-4
d_call: -
cdr3_nt: TGTGCCATCGGCCTCAGGCAGGGTGAAAAACTGTTTTTT
cdr3_aa: CAIGLRQGEKLFF

v_call: TRBV19
clone_size: -
j_call: TRBJ1-1
d_call: -
cdr3_nt: TGTGCCAGTAGTATAAATACGGGGAGCACTGAAGCTTTCTTT
cdr3_aa: CASSINTGSTEAFF

v_call: TRBV7-9
clone_size: -
j_call: TRBJ1-2
d_call: TRBD1
cdr3_nt: TGTGCCAGCAGCGGACAGGGGGTCTCGGGCTACACCTTC
cdr3_aa: CASSGQGVSGYTF

v_call: TRBV28
clone_size: once
j_call: TRBJ1-6
d_call: -
cdr3_nt: TGTGCCAGCAGTATGAGTCATTCACCCCTCCACTTT
cdr3_aa: CASSMSHSPLHF

v_call: TRBV20-1
clone_size: -
j_call: TRBJ1-2
d_call: -
cdr3_nt: TGCAGTGCTAGCTTAGACTATGGCTACACCTTC
cdr3_aa: CSASLDYGYTF

v_call: TRBV3-1/TRBV3-2
clone_size: once
j_call: TRBJ2-2
d_call: TRBD2
cdr3_nt: TGTGCCAGCAGCCAAGGACTAGCAATGGCCGGGGAGCTGTTTTTT
cdr3_aa: CASSQGLAMAGELFF

v_call: TRBV4-2
clone_size: -
j_call: TRBJ2-1
d_call: TRBD2
cdr3_nt: TGTGCCAGCAGCCATCCGGGACTAGCGGGACACAATGAGCAGTTCTTC
cdr3_aa: CASSHPGLAGHNEQFF

v_call: TRBV25-1
clone_size: -
j_call: TRBJ1-4
d_call: -
cdr3_nt: TGTGCCAGCAGTGATCTTGCAACTAATGAAAAACTGTTTTTT
cdr3_aa: CASSDLATNEKLFF

v_call: TRBV4-3
clone_size: -
j_call: TRBJ2-3
d_call: TRBD2
cdr3_nt: TGCGCCAGCAGCCCATTACGGGGGGGAGGCACAGATACGCAGTATTTT
cdr3_aa: CASSPLRGGGTDTQYF

v_call: TRBV7-9
clone_size: -
j_call: TRBJ2-7
d_call: TRBD1
cdr3_nt: TGTGCCAGCAGCTTAGTACAGGGGGTCTACGAGCAGTACTTC
cdr3_aa: CASSLVQGVYEQYF

v_call: TRBV6-2/TRBV6-3
clone_size: -
j_call: TRBJ2-3
d_call: TRBD2
cdr3_nt: TGTGCCAGCAGCCCGACTAGCGGGCCAATCAAACACACAGATACGCAGTATTTT
cdr3_aa: CASSPTSGPIKHTDTQYF

v_call: TRBV7-9
clone_size: -
j_call: TRBJ1-1
d_call: -
cdr3_nt: TGTGCCAGCAGCTTACGGGGATTAAGCACGGGGAACACTGAAGCTTTCTTT
cdr3_aa: CASSLRGLSTGNTEAFF

v_call: TRBV9
clone_size: -
j_call: TRBJ2-1
d_call: TRBD2
cdr3_nt: TGTGCCAGCAGCGGCTTAGCGGGAGTTATCAATGAGCAGTTCTTC
cdr3_aa: CASSGLAGVINEQFF

v_call: TRBV5-6
clone_size: once
j_call: TRBJ2-3
d_call: TRBD2
cdr3_nt: TGTGCCAGCAGCTTCCTCTCGGGAGGGACAGATACGCAGTATTTT
cdr3_aa: CASSFLSGGTDTQYF

v_call: TRBV10-3
clone_size: -
j_call: TRBJ2-2
d_call: TRBD1
cdr3_nt: TGTGCCATCAGTGAGGGGACAGGGTTATATCACACCGGGGAGCTGTTTTTT
cdr3_aa: CAISEGTGLYHTGELFF